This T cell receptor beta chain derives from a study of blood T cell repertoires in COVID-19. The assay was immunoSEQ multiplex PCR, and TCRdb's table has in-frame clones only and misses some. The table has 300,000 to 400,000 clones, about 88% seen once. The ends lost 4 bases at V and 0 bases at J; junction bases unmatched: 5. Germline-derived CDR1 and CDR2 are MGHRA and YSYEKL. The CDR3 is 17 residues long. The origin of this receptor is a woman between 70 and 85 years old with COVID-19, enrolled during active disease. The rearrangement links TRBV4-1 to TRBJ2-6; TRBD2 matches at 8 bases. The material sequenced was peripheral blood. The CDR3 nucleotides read TGCGCCAGCAGCCCCGTCGGGGGGGGCTCTGGGGCCAACGTCCTGACTTTC. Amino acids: CASSPVGGGSGANVLTF.